One sample yielded the 23 T cell receptor beta chains listed below, sequenced in a study of blood T cell repertoires in COVID-19. Produced via immunoSEQ multiplex PCR; TCRdb's table is partial and in-frame only. The data contain approximately 390,000 clones, approximately 85% of them seen just once; the ten biggest clones take up 2% to 2.5%. The sequenced sample consisted of PBMCs or T cells enriched from blood (not recorded which). The receptors stem from a woman aged 40-49 years with acute COVID-19.

The V gene is TRBV7-2, the J gene TRBJ2-5, with no clear D. Germline loops: CDR1 SGHTA, CDR2 FQGNSA. The CDR3 spans 13 residues. V lost 2 bases to trimming and J lost 5 bases, with 9 bases between them. CDR3 region: CASSLNLGETQYF. CDR3 DNA sequence: TGTGCCAGCAGCTTAAACCTCGGGGAGACCCAGTACTTC.

The chain is built from TRBV15 and TRBJ2-7, with D perhaps matching TRBD2 (6 bases). There are 16 residues in the CDR3. Germline V gene lookup returns CDR1 LNHNV and CDR2 YYDKDF (reference sequence). V dropped 0 bases and J dropped 5 bases, with 17 bases sitting between them. The CDR3 spells CATSREGSRRAHEQYF. CDR3 nucleotides: TGTGCCACCAGCAGAGAAGGAAGTAGGAGGGCCCACGAGCAGTACTTC.

The V gene is TRBV5-4, the J gene TRBJ1-1, with 7 bases that match TRBD1. Per germline, CDR1 SGHNT and CDR2 YYREEE (reference sequence). This CDR3 spans 14 amino acids. V dropped 4 bases and J dropped 6; count of bases not matched to a gene: 9. The CDR3 spells CASSRGQVGAEAFF. CDR3 bases: TGTGCCAGCAGCCGAGGACAGGTCGGTGCTGAAGCTTTCTTT.

This clone was detected a few times. The chain recombines TRBV11-2 with TRBJ2-7, with D uncertain. Germline lookup yields CDR1 SGHAT and CDR2 FQNNGV. The V end was cut by 8 bases, the J end by 4 bases, with 15 bases between. The CDR3 covers 13 residues. The CDR3 region is CASADLNIYEQYF. CDR3 DNA sequence: TGTGCCAGCGCTGATCTAAATATTTACGAGCAGTACTTC.

Points on this clone: Being one base from a much bigger clone, this may be a read error. Distinct nucleotide sequences in the sample also encode this CDR3. The rearrangement uses TRBV6-5 and TRBJ2-7, with 9 positions matching TRBD1. Germline V CDR1 and CDR2: MNHEY, SVGAGI. The CDR3 is 14 amino acids. V lost 2 bases to trimming and J lost 3 bases; unmatched junction nucleotides: 2. The CDR3 region is CASSYLGQGYEQYF. In nucleotides, the CDR3 is TGTGCCAGCAGTTACCTGGGACAGGGCTACGAGCAGTACTTC.

This chain links TRBV7-8 with TRBJ1-5; D might be TRBD1 (5 bases). Per germline, CDR1 SGHVS and CDR2 FQNEAQ. The CDR3 length is 15 residues. The V end was cut by 3 bases, the J end by 0 bases, with 9 bases between. CDR3 coding DNA: TGTGCCAGCAGCTTGGCAGGGTATAGCAATCAGCCCCAGCATTTT. Its translation is CASSLAGYSNQPQHF.

The chain employs TRBV6-5 and TRBJ1-1, with D maybe TRBD1 (5 bases). CDR1 and CDR2 (germline): MNHEY, SVGAGI. The CDR3 extends over 13 amino acids. V dropped 8 bases and J dropped 3 bases, with 13 bases sitting between them. DNA of the CDR3: TGTGCCAGCCAGAGACAGTCGGACACTGAAGCTTTCTTT. Its protein is CASQRQSDTEAFF.

J is TRBJ1-1 and V is TRBV9, with D possibly matching TRBD1 (6 bases). The CDR3 runs to 13 residues. Trimming removed 4 bases at V and 4 bases at J, with 11 bases between. CDR1 and CDR2 (germline): SGDLS, YYNGEE. The CDR3 DNA sequence: TGTGCCAGCAGCTCAGGGGCGGGCACTGAAGCTTTCTTT. Its protein is CASSSGAGTEAFF.

V is TRBV5-6 and J is TRBJ2-5; maybe TRBD2 (6 bases). Per the germline V gene, CDR1 is SGHDT and CDR2 is YYEEEE. This CDR3 comprises 15 residues. V was shortened by 6 bases and J by 2 bases, with 17 bases between the two germline ends. This CDR3 reads CASNPAGGLQETQYF. For the CDR3, the DNA is TGTGCCAGCAACCCTGCCGGGGGTCTACAAGAGACCCAGTACTTC.

The rearrangement links TRBV10-3 to TRBJ2-3; possibly TRBD1 for D (5 bases). From germline, CDR1 is ENHRY and CDR2 SYGVKD. V was pared by 0 bases and J by 4 bases, with 8 bases between. The CDR3 is 14 amino acids. CDR3 nucleotides: TGTGCCATCAGTGAGTCGACAGTGTCAGATACGCAGTATTTT. Protein product: CAISESTVSDTQYF.

CDR3 sequence reads: CASSLPQGDEQFF. The CDR3 region has the DNA TGTGCCAGCAGCCTGCCTCAGGGGGATGAGCAGTTCTTC. V is TRBV12-3 or TRBV12-4 and J is TRBJ2-1; 7 nucleotides agree with TRBD1. Losses at the gene ends were 6 bases for V and 8 bases for J; bases not matched to a gene: 7. This CDR3 has 13 residues.

J is TRBJ2-1 and V is TRBV5-1, with TRBD2 matching 9 bases. Germline CDR1 is SGHRS and CDR2 is YFSETQ. The CDR3 is 15 residues long. Trimming cost V 0 bases and J 5 bases; bases outside gene matches: 3. CDR3 nucleotides: TGCGCCAGCAGCTTGGCAGCTAGCGGGGACAATGAGCAGTTCTTC. Translation: CASSLAASGDNEQFF.

This rearrangement joins TRBV28 to TRBJ2-3; 11 nucleotides agree with TRBD1. Trimming at V came to 11 bases and at J to 5 bases, leaving 6 bases not matched to a gene. This CDR3 is 13 amino acids long. Looked up from germline, CDR1 is MDHEN and CDR2 is SYDVKM. This CDR3 is CAGRTGGKDTQYF. DNA of the CDR3: TGTGCCGGGAGGACAGGGGGCAAAGATACGCAGTATTTT.

The chain employs TRBV6-5 and TRBJ2-7; TRBD1 aligns across 9 bases. V was clipped by 10 bases and J by 3 bases; unmatched bases: 13. Per the germline V gene, CDR1 is MNHEY and CDR2 is SVGAGI. The CDR3 loop spans 15 amino acids. CDR3 DNA: TGTGCCACACGGTCCGGGACAGGGATAGTCTACGAGCAGTACTTC. Protein product: CATRSGTGIVYEQYF.

The rearrangement uses TRBV24-1 and TRBJ1-1; D is ambiguous. The V gene lost 3 bases and the J gene lost 5 bases, with 9 bases spanning the gap. The CDR3 spans 13 residues. CDR1 and CDR2 (germline): KGHDR, SFDVKD. The CDR3 protein is CATSDPGLTEAFF. CDR3 bases: TGTGCCACCAGTGATCCTGGACTAACTGAAGCTTTCTTT.

The V gene is TRBV19, the J gene TRBJ1-1, with D possibly being TRBD1 (5 bases). Germline V lookup: CDR1 LNHDA, CDR2 SQIVND (reference sequence). V gave up 7 bases and J gave up 5 bases, with 14 bases separating them. This CDR3 is built from 13 residues. CDR3 residues: CASTTIGGTEAFF. Written as DNA, the CDR3 is TGTGCCAGTACCACGATTGGGGGGACTGAAGCTTTCTTT.

V gene TRBV3-1 (or the pseudogene TRBV3-2) combines with J gene TRBJ2-3; 11 bases line up with TRBD2. J gave up 9 bases and V 0 bases, and 11 bases lay outside the gene matches. The CDR3 has 17 residues. In germline, CDR1 is LGHDT, CDR2 YNNKEL (reference sequence). The CDR3 spells CASSQENSGGASFTQYF. As DNA, the CDR3 is TGTGCCAGCAGCCAAGAAAATAGCGGGGGGGCCTCTTTCACGCAGTATTTT.

With regard to this clone: Other DNA sequences in this sample translate to the same CDR3. The V gene is TRBV5-1, the J gene TRBJ2-3; 12 bases are a match to TRBD2. Germline lookup yields CDR1 SGHRS and CDR2 YFSETQ. J lost 0 bases, V lost 5 bases, and 4 bases had no gene match. The CDR3 sequence is 16 residues long. CDR3: CASSSGLAGSTDTQYF. DNA of the CDR3: TGCGCCAGCAGTTCCGGACTAGCGGGGAGCACAGATACGCAGTATTTT.

This chain connects TRBV7-8 to TRBJ1-4; TRBD1 matches 7 bases. This CDR3 contains 14 residues. The V gene end was trimmed by 4 bases and the J gene end by 4 bases; junction bases not matched to a gene: 3. The germline V gene has CDR1 SGHVS and CDR2 FQNEAQ. The CDR3 nucleotides read TGTGCCAGCAGCTGGGGACAGCTTAATGAAAAACTGTTTTTT. It yields the protein CASSWGQLNEKLFF.

V usage is TRBV19 and J usage is TRBJ1-1; D is uncertain. The germline CDR1 and CDR2 sequences are LNHDA and SQIVND (reference sequence). V dropped 6 bases and J dropped 1 base, with 9 bases sitting between them. The CDR3 is 13 residues long. In nucleotides, the CDR3 is TGTGCCAGTAGGCAGACACGGAACACTGAAGCTTTCTTT. Protein: CASRQTRNTEAFF.

The V and J genes are TRBV3-1 (or the pseudogene TRBV3-2) and TRBJ2-3, with TRBD2 matching over 8 bases. There are 18 residues in the CDR3. CDR1 is LGHDT, CDR2 YNNKEL, per germline (reference sequence). Trimming cost V 2 bases and J 2 bases; bases outside gene matches: 12. Written as DNA, the CDR3 is TGTGCCAGCAGCCAAAATCCTCGGGTAGCGGGGAACACAGATACGCAGTATTTT. Its translation: CASSQNPRVAGNTDTQYF.

The chain carries TRBV5-4 and TRBJ1-1, with a weak D call TRBD1 (6 bases). CDR3 length: 12 amino acids. CDR1 and CDR2 (germline): SGHNT, YYREEE (reference sequence). The V end lost 5 bases, the J end lost 5 bases, and 10 bases lay between the germline ends. In nucleotides, the CDR3 is TGTGCCAGCAGTTTTGGACAGACTGAAGCTTTCTTT. It specifies CASSFGQTEAFF.

The gene calls are TRBV19 and TRBJ1-2; D remains unclear. CDR1 is LNHDA, CDR2 SQIVND, per germline (reference sequence). This CDR3 contains 15 residues. The germline V and J ends were trimmed by 6 bases and 4 bases, with 18 bases remaining between them. In nucleotides, the CDR3 is TGTGCCAGTAGACCCTTTGATTCGGGAGTCTATGGCTACACCTTC. Translation gives CASRPFDSGVYGYTF.